The entry that follows covers one TCR beta chain sequence. The entry originates in a study of blood T cell repertoires in COVID-19. Study information: PBMCs, B-cell-depleted T cells, or T cells provided the cDNA or gDNA that made up the material.

Trimming removed 2 bases from V and 1 base from J, with 10 bases in between. The germline CDR1 and CDR2 sequences are SGHDN and FVKESK. The CDR3 is 15 residues long. Methods used by the authors: Amplification of reference gene primers provided the estimated nucleated cell counts. Sequencing was performed with immunoSEQ multiplex PCR; in TCRdb, only in-frame clones are kept and a portion is missing. V and J calls and clone size come straight from that table; D and trimming were deduced from the DNA. The repertoire holds approximately 350,000 clones, with roughly 90% as singletons. Seattle patients were enrolled during active infection and followed longitudinally.

Sequences were obtained from peripheral blood. The chain links TRBV14 to TRBJ2-3; a possible D gene is TRBD2 (5 bases). The origin of this receptor is a woman in her 30s with COVID-19, enrolled during active disease. The CDR3 sequence is CASSQFGLGTDTQYF. The CDR3 nucleotides are TGTGCCAGCAGCCAATTTGGACTTGGCACAGATACGCAGTATTTT.